This T cell receptor (beta chain) was captured in a study of cytomegalovirus exposure and HLA in healthy donors. Regarding the study as a whole: Immune exposure data for these donors was limited to CMV serostatus. Most of the TCR beta V segments (in an earlier analysis) were productive either about 87% or about 30% of the time.

From germline, CDR1 is SGDLS and CDR2 YYNGEE. With 0 bases clipped from V and 6 bases from J, the junction kept 15 bases outside the gene matches. This CDR3 is built from 17 residues. A word on this clone: No antigen is known for it.

The PCR contained 60 Vbeta and 13 Jbeta primers. Sequenced by immunoSEQ multiplex PCR; TCRdb stores in-frame clones only, minus some. Among roughly 170,000 clones, 60% to 80% were seen once, and the ten largest hold 13%. Though probably carrying unrecorded immune exposures, donors were nominally healthy at sampling. Input material: PBMCs. This TCR was recovered from a woman aged 50 to 60 in good health and CMV-seropositive. The chain joins TRBV9 to TRBJ2-7, with 7 bases fitting TRBD1. The CDR3 reads CASSVGAGGDLLPEQYF. DNA for the CDR3: TGTGCCAGCAGCGTAGGGGCAGGGGGTGACCTTCTCCCCGAGCAGTACTTC.